These T cell receptor beta chains were read from a single sample in a study of T cell changes during pregnancy in multiple sclerosis. The protocol was immunoSEQ multiplex PCR, while the TCRdb copy is restricted to in-frame clones and leaves out a portion. The sample has tens of thousands of clones, roughly 92% seen once; the top ten hold under 3.5%. Sequencing used CD8+ T cells from peripheral blood mononuclear cells, obtained in the third trimester of pregnancy. The receptor source for this set is a female donor in good health, enrolled as a control in a pregnancy study. Both conserved end residues are part of each CDR3. A D gene is named only where the DNA matches it firmly. Expanded clones are given a class, and other clones once, few, many or no size at all.

cdr3_length j_call d_call v_call clone_size cdr3_aa cdr3_nt
14 TRBJ1-1 TRBD1 TRBV14 . CASSQGQGRTEAFF TGTGCCAGCAGCCAAGGACAGGGAAGGACTGAAGCTTTCTTT
13 TRBJ1-1 . TRBV6-5 . CASSYRGNTEAFF TGTGCCAGCAGTTACAGGGGGAACACTGAAGCTTTCTTT
18 TRBJ2-2 TRBD1 TRBV15 . CATSGPLTGGASTGELFF TGTGCCACCAGCGGACCCCTTACAGGGGGCGCTTCCACCGGGGAGCTGTTTTTT
17 TRBJ2-5 TRBD1 TRBV11-2 . CASSLVVRQGGQETQYF TGTGCCAGCAGCTTAGTAGTGAGACAGGGGGGCCAAGAGACCCAGTACTTC
16 TRBJ1-3 TRBD1 TRBV6-6 . CASSYSGQGAWYTIYF TGTGCCAGCAGTTACTCGGGACAGGGGGCGTGGTACACCATATATTTT
15 TRBJ1-2 . TRBV4-3 . CASSQGFGGGYGYTF TGCGCCAGCAGCCAAGGATTTGGGGGCGGCTATGGCTACACCTTC
13 TRBJ2-3 . TRBV7-9 . CASSPRDTSTQYF TGTGCCAGCAGCCCCCGGGACACGAGTACGCAGTATTTT
15 TRBJ2-5 TRBD2 TRBV6-5 . CASGGGTSGGETQYF TGTGCCAGCGGCGGAGGGACTAGCGGGGGAGAGACCCAGTACTTC
11 TRBJ1-1 . TRBV5-4 . CASILQGEAFF TGTGCCAGCATCCTACAGGGTGAAGCTTTCTTT
15 TRBJ2-7 TRBD2 TRBV7-9 . CASSNLSGGAYEQYF TGTGCCAGCAGCAACCTCAGCGGGGGGGCTTACGAGCAGTACTTC
14 TRBJ1-1 TRBD1 TRBV27 once CASEGTGPNTEAFF TGTGCCAGCGAAGGGACAGGGCCAAACACTGAAGCTTTCTTT
14 TRBJ2-4 . TRBV19 . CASSIRGSKNIQYF TGTGCCAGTAGTATAAGGGGGTCCAAAAACATTCAGTACTTC
14 TRBJ1-6 . TRBV5-4 . CASSLAGIGSPLHF TGTGCCAGCAGCTTGGCAGGGATCGGTTCACCCCTCCACTTT
14 TRBJ2-1 TRBD1 TRBV14 . CASSQGTGVGEQFF TGTGCCAGCAGCCAAGGGACAGGGGTGGGTGAGCAGTTCTTC
14 TRBJ2-2 . TRBV7-9 . CASSGLPSTGELFF TGTGCCAGCAGCGGACTCCCCAGCACCGGGGAGCTGTTTTTT
14 TRBJ1-5 TRBD1 TRBV6-1 few CASSATGAYQPQHF TGTGCCAGCAGTGCGACAGGGGCTTATCAGCCCCAGCATTTT
15 TRBJ2-1 . TRBV11-1 . CASSGDSRSVDEQFF TGTGCCAGCAGCGGGGACTCCCGGAGTGTGGATGAGCAGTTCTTC
13 TRBJ1-4 . TRBV6-1 once CATAGQPNEKLFF TGTGCCACCGCAGGGCAGCCAAATGAAAAACTGTTTTTT
19 TRBJ2-1 . TRBV18 . CASSPSPPGSIGIYNEQFF TGTGCCAGCTCACCAAGTCCGCCAGGGTCTATTGGAATATACAATGAGCAGTTCTTC
13 TRBJ1-6 TRBD1 TRBV2 . CASGDRGNSPLHF TGTGCCAGCGGTGACAGGGGCAATTCACCCCTCCACTTT
15 TRBJ2-7 . TRBV30 . CAWTGSGLRSYEQYF TGTGCCTGGACCGGCTCGGGACTGCGATCCTACGAGCAGTACTTC
14 TRBJ2-3 . TRBV13 . CASSISEQGDTQYF TGTGCCAGCAGCATATCCGAACAGGGCGATACGCAGTATTTT
15 TRBJ1-4 TRBD1 TRBV9 once CASSVVGGFGEKLFF TGTGCCAGCAGCGTAGTAGGGGGCTTCGGGGAAAAACTGTTTTTT
17 TRBJ2-3 TRBD2 TRBV7-9 . CASSSLRLAGGVDTQYF TGTGCCAGCAGCTCCCTCCGACTAGCGGGGGGGGTGGATACGCAGTATTTT
16 TRBJ1-2 . TRBV5-1 . CASSYSGTPEGSGYTF TGCGCCAGCAGCTACTCCGGGACTCCGGAGGGTAGTGGCTACACCTTC
16 TRBJ1-1 TRBD1 TRBV9 few CASSVHPGTGTDEAFF TGTGCCAGCAGCGTACATCCCGGGACAGGGACGGATGAAGCTTTCTTT
12 TRBJ1-1 . TRBV7-2 . CASKEGYTEAFF TGTGCCAGCAAGGAGGGGTACACTGAAGCTTTCTTT
14 TRBJ1-1 . TRBV6-5 . CASSYSTTFTEAFF TGTGCCAGCAGTTACTCGACTACCTTCACTGAAGCTTTCTTT
17 TRBJ1-1 TRBD1 TRBV7-2 . CASSLTGGLNMNTEAFF TGTGCCAGCAGCTTAACAGGGGGGTTGAATATGAACACTGAAGCTTTCTTT
18 TRBJ2-3 . TRBV14 . CASSQAVQVSLQVDTQYF TGTGCCAGCAGCCAAGCGGTCCAGGTTTCCCTTCAGGTGGATACGCAGTATTTT
14 TRBJ2-7 . TRBV9 . CASSVVADPYEQYF TGTGCCAGCAGCGTAGTGGCCGATCCCTACGAGCAGTACTTC
13 TRBJ1-3 . TRBV27 . CASMSGTGNTIYF TGTGCCAGCATGAGCGGGACTGGAAACACCATATATTTT
15 TRBJ2-7 TRBD2 TRBV7-9 . CASSLAGDLSYEQYF TGTGCCAGCAGCCTCGCGGGGGACCTTTCCTACGAGCAGTACTTC
20 TRBJ2-5 TRBD1 TRBV4-3 . CASSQAAGGQALGDRETQYF TGCGCCAGCAGCCAAGCCGCAGGGGGACAGGCCCTTGGGGACCGAGAGACCCAGTACTTC
15 TRBJ1-1 . TRBV30 few CAWSGGGVIWTEAFF TGTGCCTGGAGTGGTGGAGGGGTCATATGGACTGAAGCTTTCTTT